This TCR beta chain derives from a study of T cell responses to AZD1222 COVID-19 vaccine. Study as a whole: Analyses pooled second doses at about 4 or about 12 weeks. Study-wide results and limits: It was only 6 or 7 AZD1222 recipients who were seropositive at baseline. Nearly half of spike-specific TCRs reportedly target variant regions that are unmutated in the B.1.351 and B.1.1.7 variants.

The germline gives CDR1 SGHRS, CDR2 YFSETQ. The CDR3 runs to 14 residues. Trimming removed 2 bases at V and 2 bases at J, with 9 bases between. On this clone: No antigen is known for it.

Here immunoSEQ multiplex PCR was the method, and the copy in TCRdb shows in-frame clones only, minus some. The table includes around 99,000 clones, around 90% detected once. The source of this sequence is an adult in good health. This specimen consisted of peripheral blood, obtained on day 0 of AZD1222 vaccination. J is TRBJ2-3 and V is TRBV5-1; D unclear. The CDR3: CASSFGSHTDTQYF. DNA of the CDR3: TGCGCCAGCAGCTTCGGCTCCCACACAGATACGCAGTATTTT.